A single sample is the source of the 30 T cell receptor beta chains below, sequenced in a study of graft-versus-host responses after intestinal transplantation. Produced via immunoSEQ multiplex PCR; TCRdb's table is partial and in-frame only. The repertoire holds about 120,000 clones, with 90% to 95% as singletons. Their recognized antigens are unknown. Here the sequenced sample was unstimulated CD8+ T cells sorted from spleen or lymph node cells, taken before transplant. These TCRs come from a human donor who was the organ donor for an intestinal transplant.

The genes are TRBV5-1 and TRBJ2-2, with a tentative D call TRBD1 (6 bases). Trimming removed 3 bases at V and 1 base at J, with 7 bases between. The germline CDR1 and CDR2 sequences are SGHRS and YFSETQ. The CDR3 sequence is 14 residues long. In DNA form, the CDR3 reads TGCGCCAGCAGCTCGGGACAGAACACCGGGGAGCTGTTTTTT. Protein product: CASSSGQNTGELFF.

The chain is built from TRBV6-1 and TRBJ1-1; D is perhaps TRBD1 (5 bases). Germline assignment: CDR1 MNHNS and CDR2 SASEGT. This CDR3 comprises 12 residues. V was shortened by 5 bases and J by 6 bases, with 10 bases between the two germline ends. CDR3 nucleotide sequence: TGTGCCAGCAGTTATGGGGGACCTGAAGCTTTCTTT. Protein: CASSYGGPEAFF.

This clone has just one count. J is TRBJ1-1 and V is TRBV10-3; perhaps TRBD1 as D (5 bases). The V and J ends lost 6 bases and 7 bases respectively, with 21 bases between them. Germline V gene sequence: CDR1 ENHRY, CDR2 SYGVKD. This CDR3 comprises 15 residues. The CDR3 is CAISADSQGRNEAFF. The CDR3, as DNA: TGTGCCATCAGCGCGGACTCCCAGGGTAGGAATGAAGCTTTCTTT.

This clone was picked up one time. The chain carries TRBV27 and TRBJ2-7, with unresolved D. Germline V gene sequence: CDR1 MNHEY, CDR2 SMNVEV (reference sequence). This CDR3 region has 13 residues. Deletions cut 3 bases from V and 2 bases from J, with 8 bases between. CDR3 loop: CASSFTPTYEQYF. The CDR3 DNA follows: TGTGCCAGCAGTTTCACGCCGACCTACGAGCAGTACTTC.

The V call is TRBV2, the J call TRBJ2-7, with D perhaps TRBD1 (6 bases). This CDR3 region has 14 residues. Looked up from germline, CDR1 is SNHLY and CDR2 is FYNNEI. V was trimmed by 3 bases and J by 6 bases, leaving 15 bases between them. CDR3 in DNA: TGTGCCAGCAGTGAGCCGGGACATCTTCGCGAGCAGTACTTC. This encodes CASSEPGHLREQYF.

J is TRBJ2-7 and V is TRBV7-9, with no clear D. With 4 bases removed from V and 6 bases from J, the gap between germline ends came to 25 bases. CDR1 SEHNR and CDR2 FQNEAQ come from the germline V gene (reference sequence). CDR3 length equals 17 residues. The DNA for the CDR3 is TGTGCCAGCAGCTCTTCTCCACGTGAGGACGGGCGGTTCGAGCAGTACTTC. It encodes CASSSSPREDGRFEQYF. Variable domain in full (rest from reference TRBV7-9 and TRBJ2-7): DTGVSQNPRHKITKRGQNVTFRCDPISEHNRLYWYRQTLGQGPEFLTYFQNEAQLEKSRLLSDRFSAERPKGSFSTLEIQRTEQGDSAMYLCASSSSPREDGRFEQYFGPGTRLTVT.

To note about this clone: The identical CDR3 is also encoded by other nucleotide sequences in the sample. This rearrangement joins TRBV19 to TRBJ1-4; D is uncertain. V was clipped by 5 bases and J by 7 bases, with 5 bases between them. The V gene's germline CDR1 is LNHDA and CDR2 SQIVND (reference sequence). This CDR3 contains 11 residues. CDR3 nucleotides: TGTGCCAGTAGTCCTGGTGAAAAACTGTTTTTT. Translated: CASSPGEKLFF.

V usage is TRBV7-9 and J usage is TRBJ2-3; 11 bases are shared with TRBD1. CDR3 length equals 17 residues. CDR1 is SEHNR, CDR2 FQNEAQ, per germline (reference sequence). Trimming cost V 5 bases and J 5 bases; bases outside gene matches: 12. CDR3 residues: CASSPIPGQGVLDTQYF. The CDR3 DNA sequence: TGTGCCAGCAGCCCTATCCCGGGACAGGGGGTGTTAGATACGCAGTATTTT.

The chain links TRBV7-9 to TRBJ2-3; D possibly corresponds to TRBD2 (6 bases). Per germline, CDR1 SEHNR and CDR2 FQNEAQ (reference sequence). V lost 1 base and J lost 4, with 15 bases in between. The CDR3 is made up of 16 amino acids. The CDR3 spells CASSLELGGMADTQYF. The DNA for the CDR3 is TGTGCCAGCAGCTTAGAGCTCGGGGGTATGGCAGATACGCAGTATTTT. The full variable domain, in which reference TRBV7-9 and TRBJ2-3 provide the parts outside the CDR3, is DTGVSQNPRHKITKRGQNVTFRCDPISEHNRLYWYRQTLGQGPEFLTYFQNEAQLEKSRLLSDRFSAERPKGSFSTLEIQRTEQGDSAMYLCASSLELGGMADTQYFGPGTRLTVL.

In DNA, the CDR3 is TGTGCCAGCAGTTGGGAGGGTAGGACTGAAGCTTTCTTT. Encoded protein: CASSWEGRTEAFF. V gene TRBV27 combines with J gene TRBJ1-1; D remains unclear. V gave up 4 bases and J gave up 5 bases, with 11 bases separating them. The germline V gene has CDR1 MNHEY and CDR2 SMNVEV (reference sequence). CDR3 length equals 13 residues.

The CDR3 loop is CASSQGIRPNEKLFF. The DNA for the CDR3 is TGCGCCAGCAGCCAAGGAATCAGGCCGAACGAAAAACTGTTTTTT. V is TRBV4-1 and J is TRBJ1-4; D unclear. The germline CDR1 and CDR2 sequences are MGHRA and YSYEKL. The CDR3 extends over 15 amino acids. With 1 base removed from V and 8 bases from J, the gap between germline ends came to 14 bases.

This rearrangement joins TRBV30 to TRBJ2-1; D is unresolved. V was cut by 0 bases and J by 6 bases, with 12 bases left in between. This CDR3 has 14 residues. Germline V gene lookup returns CDR1 GTSNPN and CDR2 SVGIG (reference sequence). The CDR3 nucleotides read TGTGCCTGGAGTGTGGCAATGGCGGCCAATGAGCAGTTCTTC. It codes for CAWSVAMAANEQFF. The variable domain in full, completed from reference TRBV30 and TRBJ2-1, reads SQTIHQWPATLVQPVGSPLSLECTVEGTSNPNLYWYRQAAGRGLQLLFYSVGIGQISSEVPQNLSASRPQDRQFILSSKKLLLSDSGFYLCAWSVAMAANEQFFGPGTRLTVL.

The DNA of the CDR3 is TGTGCCAGCAGTTACTCGACTCAGCAGTACTTC. It is translated as CASSYSTQQYF. The V and J genes are TRBV6-5 and TRBJ2-7; D not resolved. The ends were cut back, 0 bases at V and 8 bases at J, with 5 bases in the middle. The CDR3 sequence is 11 residues long. The germline CDR1 and CDR2 sequences are MNHEY and SVGAGI.

The V gene is TRBV27, the J gene TRBJ1-5; D is undetermined. Germline CDR1 is MNHEY and CDR2 is SMNVEV (reference sequence). The CDR3 has 14 amino acids. Trimming took 6 bases from V and 2 from J, leaving 11 bases between them. CDR3 bases: TGTGCCAGCAGGCGAACACAAGGCAATCAGCCCCAGCATTTT. Protein sequence: CASRRTQGNQPQHF.

The CDR3 DNA sequence: TGTGCCACCAGCAGAGATTTTTGGGACTTACGGTCCGATGAGCAGTTCTTC. This translates into CATSRDFWDLRSDEQFF. The rearrangement joins TRBV15 to TRBJ2-1; tentatively, D is TRBD2 (6 bases). This CDR3 region has 17 residues. CDR1 LNHNV and CDR2 YYDKDF come from the germline V gene (reference sequence). The ends were cut back, 0 bases at V and 8 bases at J, with 20 bases in the middle. Full variable domain (missing parts from reference TRBV15 and TRBJ2-1): DAMVIQNPRYQVTQFGKPVTLSCSQTLNHNVMYWYQQKSSQAPKLLFHYYDKDFNNEADTPDNFQSRRPNTSFCFLDIRSPGLGDTAMYLCATSRDFWDLRSDEQFFGPGTRLTVL.

The rearrangement joins TRBV4-2 to TRBJ2-3, with 10 bases aligning to TRBD2. The ends lost 0 bases at V and 3 bases at J; junction bases unmatched: 6. In germline, CDR1 is LGHNA, CDR2 YNFKEQ. This CDR3 has 17 residues. CDR3 amino acids: CASSQEKAGGPTDTQYF. CDR3 nucleotides: TGTGCCAGCAGCCAAGAGAAAGCGGGAGGGCCGACAGATACGCAGTATTTT.

The chain joins TRBV11-3 to TRBJ2-3; no reliable D call. Germline assignment: CDR1 SGHNT and CDR2 YENEEA. CDR3 length: 13 residues. The V gene lost 5 bases and the J gene lost 3 bases, with 9 bases spanning the gap. CDR3 protein: CASSALGTDTQYF. The DNA for the CDR3 is TGTGCCAGCAGCGCGCTAGGAACAGATACGCAGTATTTT. The whole variable domain, filled in from reference TRBV11-3 and TRBJ2-3, reads EAGVVQSPRYKIIEKKQPVAFWCNPISGHNTLYWYLQNLGQGPELLIRYENEEAVDDSQLPKDRFSAERLKGVDSTLKIQPAELGDSAVYLCASSALGTDTQYFGPGTRLTVL.

This sequence joins TRBV23-1 and TRBJ2-3; possibly TRBD2 for D (5 bases). TRBV23-1 is placed among ORFs of uncertain function. The CDR3 is 13 amino acids. Trimming removed 0 bases at V and 10 bases at J, with 11 bases between. CDR3 sequence: CASSQSQGSPQYF. CDR3 nucleotides: TGCGCCAGCAGTCAATCTCAAGGGAGTCCGCAGTATTTT.

The chain joins TRBV29-1 to TRBJ2-5; D is unclear. TRBJ2-7 matches the DNA end more closely, so the J call is doubtful. Germline CDR1 and CDR2: SQVTM and ANQGSEA. The CDR3 spans 13 residues. The CDR3 reads CSVAPGASYEQYF. Here the CDR3 DNA reads TGCAGCGTTGCCCCAGGTGCCTCCTACGAGCAGTACTTC.

This rearrangement joins TRBV13 to TRBJ2-5, with D possibly being TRBD1 (5 bases). The V gene lost 2 bases and the J gene lost 5 bases, with 15 bases spanning the gap. This CDR3 contains 15 residues. Germline CDR1 reads PRHDT; CDR2 reads FYEKMQ (reference sequence). The CDR3 bases are TGTGCCAGCAGCTTAAGCAGGGTGCCCCCGGAGACCCAGTACTTC. Encoded protein: CASSLSRVPPETQYF. Together with reference TRBV13 and TRBJ2-5, the CDR3 gives the full variable domain: AAGVIQSPRHLIKEKRETATLKCYPIPRHDTVYWYQQGPGQDPQFLISFYEKMQSDKGSIPDRFSAQQFSDYHSELNMSSLELGDSALYFCASSLSRVPPETQYFGPGTRLLVL.

The chain joins TRBV9 to TRBJ1-2; no reliable D call. Germline V gene sequence: CDR1 SGDLS, CDR2 YYNGEE. V was clipped by 0 bases and J by 4 bases, with 10 bases between them. The CDR3 loop spans 14 amino acids. CDR3 residues: CASSVGGPFYGYTF. The CDR3 DNA sequence: TGTGCCAGCAGCGTAGGAGGGCCCTTCTATGGCTACACCTTC. Based on the CDR3 plus reference TRBV9 and TRBJ1-2, the full variable domain is DSGVTQTPKHLITATGQRVTLRCSPRSGDLSVYWYQQSLDQGLQFLIQYYNGEERAKGNILERFSAQQFPDLHSELNLSSLELGDSALYFCASSVGGPFYGYTFGSGTRLTVV.

This clone was seen a single time. The chain carries TRBV27 and TRBJ2-5; 12 positions agree with TRBD2. Germline loops: CDR1 MNHEY, CDR2 SMNVEV (reference sequence). The CDR3 is 16 amino acids. V gave up 0 bases and J gave up 5 bases; unmatched junction bases: 4. CDR3 sequence: CASSLSWLAGGETQYF. In DNA form, the CDR3 reads TGTGCCAGCAGTTTATCGTGGCTAGCGGGAGGGGAGACCCAGTACTTC.

This clone was counted a single time. One junction end does not reproduce the germline sequence, and a read error may be involved. CDR3 bases: TGTGCCGGTAGTACCAAAGATCTGACTAGCGGGAGCCCCTACGAGCAGTACTTC. It encodes CAGSTKDLTSGSPYEQYF. The chain has TRBV19 and TRBJ2-7; 12 bases agree with TRBD2. This CDR3 region has 18 residues. Germline lookup yields CDR1 LNHDA and CDR2 SQIVND (reference sequence).

The J gene is TRBJ2-1, the V gene TRBV12-5, with D perhaps TRBD1 (6 bases). V lost 4 bases and J 4 bases, leaving 20 bases between the germline ends. This CDR3 spans 17 amino acids. CDR1 is LGHNT, CDR2 FRNRAP, per germline. The CDR3 sequence: CASGWGGSGHNYNEQFF. The CDR3 DNA reads TGTGCTAGTGGTTGGGGCGGATCGGGACACAATTACAATGAGCAGTTCTTC. The full variable domain, rest sourced from reference TRBV12-5 and TRBJ2-1, is DARVTQTPRHKVTEMGQEVTMRCQPILGHNTVFWYRQTMMQGLELLAYFRNRAPLDDSGMPKDRFSAEMPDATLATLKIQPSEPRDSAVYFCASGWGGSGHNYNEQFFGPGTRLTVL.

This rearrangement joins TRBV10-1 to TRBJ2-3, with 9 positions matching TRBD1. After removal of 7 bases from V and 3 bases from J, the junction contained 17 bases not matched to a gene. The CDR3 is 18 residues long. CDR1 WNHNN and CDR2 SYGVQD come from the germline V gene (reference sequence). The CDR3 loop is CASTRTRQGEEATDTQYF. The CDR3 region has the DNA TGCGCCAGCACCCGTACTAGACAGGGGGAGGAAGCAACAGATACGCAGTATTTT.

The chain employs TRBV6-1 and TRBJ1-3; D call uncertain. The germline V and J ends were trimmed by 6 bases and 4 bases, with 13 bases remaining between them. This CDR3 has 14 amino acids. Germline CDR1 reads MNHNS; CDR2 reads SASEGT. The CDR3 DNA reads as TGTGCCAGCAGCCTGCACGGGTCAGGAAACACCATATATTTT. This sequence encodes CASSLHGSGNTIYF.

The chain couples TRBV5-1 to TRBJ1-6; 8 bases align to TRBD1. Germline-derived CDR1 and CDR2 are SGHRS and YFSETQ. This CDR3 comprises 14 residues. J was trimmed by 7 bases and V by 5 bases; bases with no gene match: 5. CDR3 residues: CASSQAGGNSPLHF. CDR3 DNA sequence: TGCGCCAGCAGTCAAGCAGGGGGCAATTCACCCCTCCACTTT.

This clone has just one count. The chain uses TRBV5-1 and TRBJ2-1; weak D call: TRBD2 (6 bases). CDR1 is SGHRS, CDR2 YFSETQ, per germline. The CDR3 extends over 19 amino acids. Trimming took off 0 bases at V and 3 bases at J, with 22 bases between the two ends. The CDR3 here is CASSLASGGPGGDYNEQFF. The CDR3 DNA reads TGCGCCAGCAGCTTGGCTTCGGGCGGCCCCGGCGGGGACTACAATGAGCAGTTCTTC. The whole variable domain, remainder taken from reference TRBV5-1 and TRBJ2-1, is KAGVTQTPRYLIKTRGQQVTLSCSPISGHRSVSWYQQTPGQGLQFLFEYFSETQRNKGNFPGRFSGRQFSNSRSEMNVSTLELGDSALYLCASSLASGGPGGDYNEQFFGPGTRLTVL.

This rearrangement joins TRBV5-4 to TRBJ2-1; 7 bases are a match to TRBD2. The CDR3 consists of 13 residues. Germline assignment: CDR1 SGHNT and CDR2 YYREEE (reference sequence). Unmatched junction bases numbered 9, after V lost 0 bases and J lost 15 bases. As DNA, the CDR3 is TGTGCCAGCAGCTTGGGCCTCGGGGAGGGTCGGTTCTTC. The encoded protein is CASSLGLGEGRFF.

The chain carries TRBV5-6 and TRBJ2-7, with TRBD2 matching over 7 bases. Germline V gives CDR1 SGHDT, CDR2 YYEEEE. After removal of 1 base from V and 3 bases from J, the junction contained 4 bases not matched to a gene. The CDR3 loop spans 14 amino acids. CDR3 sequence (DNA): TGTGCCAGCAGCTTGTCGCTAGCGGTCTACGAGCAGTACTTC. It encodes CASSLSLAVYEQYF.